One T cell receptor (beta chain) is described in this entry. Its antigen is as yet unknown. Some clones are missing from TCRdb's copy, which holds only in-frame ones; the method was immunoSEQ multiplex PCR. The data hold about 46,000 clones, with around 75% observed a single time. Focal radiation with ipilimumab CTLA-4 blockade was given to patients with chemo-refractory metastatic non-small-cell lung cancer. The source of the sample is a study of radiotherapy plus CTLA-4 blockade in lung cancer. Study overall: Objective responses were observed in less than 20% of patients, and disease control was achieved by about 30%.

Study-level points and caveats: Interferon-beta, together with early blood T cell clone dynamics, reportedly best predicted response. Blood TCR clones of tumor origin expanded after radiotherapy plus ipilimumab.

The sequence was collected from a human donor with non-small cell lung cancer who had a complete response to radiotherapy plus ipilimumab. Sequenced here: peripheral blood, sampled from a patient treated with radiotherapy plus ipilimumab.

The CDR3 DNA sequence: TGTGCCAGCAGCCCCCCCGGGACAGGTATCTACAATGAGCAGTTCTTC. As protein: CASSPPGTGIYNEQFF. This chain connects TRBV13 to TRBJ2-1, with 8 bases that match TRBD1. This CDR3 contains 16 residues. Trimming at V came to 5 bases and at J to 3 bases, leaving 9 bases not matched to a gene. CDR1 PRHDT and CDR2 FYEKMQ come from the germline V gene (reference sequence).